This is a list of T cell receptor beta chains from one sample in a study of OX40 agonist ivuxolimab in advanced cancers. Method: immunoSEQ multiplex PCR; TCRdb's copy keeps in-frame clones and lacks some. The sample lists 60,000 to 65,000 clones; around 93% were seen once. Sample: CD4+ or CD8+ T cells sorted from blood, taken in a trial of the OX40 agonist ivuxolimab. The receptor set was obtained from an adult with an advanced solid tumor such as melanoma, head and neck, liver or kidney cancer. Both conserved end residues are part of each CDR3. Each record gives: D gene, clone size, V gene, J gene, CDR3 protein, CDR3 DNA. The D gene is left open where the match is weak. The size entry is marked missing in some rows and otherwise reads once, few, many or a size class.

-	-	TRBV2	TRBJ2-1	CASSGLKVSAANNEQFF	TGTGCCAGCAGCGGGTTGAAGGTTAGCGCAGCAAACAATGAGCAGTTCTTC
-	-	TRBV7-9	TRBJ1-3	CASSEYRLSSGNTIYF	TGTGCCAGCAGCGAATACAGGCTAAGCTCTGGAAACACCATATATTTT
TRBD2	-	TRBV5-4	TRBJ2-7	CASSRPGLAGGPAEQYF	TGTGCCAGCAGCAGACCGGGACTAGCGGGAGGGCCCGCCGAGCAGTACTTC
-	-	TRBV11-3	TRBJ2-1	CASSLGSGTAYNEQFF	TGTGCCAGCAGCTTAGGGTCAGGGACGGCCTACAATGAGCAGTTCTTC
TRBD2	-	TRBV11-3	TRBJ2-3	CASSVVAGGPLDTQYF	TGTGCCAGCAGCGTCGTAGCGGGAGGGCCCTTAGATACGCAGTATTTT
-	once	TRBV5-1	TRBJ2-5	CASGAGQGLGETQYF	TGCGCCAGCGGCGCTGGGCAGGGCCTCGGAGAGACCCAGTACTTC
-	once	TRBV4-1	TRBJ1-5	CASSPAVGSNQPQHF	TGCGCCAGCAGCCCCGCCGTAGGGTCCAATCAGCCCCAGCATTTT
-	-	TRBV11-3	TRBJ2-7	CASSQQVQGVEQYF	TGTGCCAGCAGCCAGCAGGTACAGGGAGTTGAGCAGTACTTC
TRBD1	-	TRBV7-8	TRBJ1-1	CASSLRDRVNTEAFF	TGTGCCAGCAGCCTCCGGGACAGGGTGAACACTGAAGCTTTCTTT
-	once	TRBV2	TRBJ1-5	CASSADGSNQPQHF	TGTGCCAGCAGTGCAGACGGTAGCAATCAGCCCCAGCATTTT
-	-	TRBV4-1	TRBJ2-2	CASSQDPGGAASTGELFF	TGCGCCAGCAGCCAAGATCCCGGTGGAGCGGCGTCCACCGGGGAGCTGTTTTTT
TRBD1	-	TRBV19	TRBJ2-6	CASSMYRGSGANVLTF	TGTGCCAGTAGTATGTACAGGGGCTCTGGGGCCAACGTCCTGACTTTC
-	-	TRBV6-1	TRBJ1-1	CASSSAGSGKTEAFF	TGTGCCAGCAGTTCCGCCGGTTCAGGGAAGACTGAAGCTTTCTTT
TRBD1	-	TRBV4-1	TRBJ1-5	CASSPDRGTGTQPQHF	TGCGCCAGCAGCCCTGACAGGGGCACTGGGACTCAGCCCCAGCATTTT
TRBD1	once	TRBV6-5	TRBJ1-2	CASGQDGYGYTF	TGTGCCAGCGGACAGGACGGATATGGCTACACCTTC
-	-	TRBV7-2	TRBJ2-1	CASSLGPLNEQFF	TGTGCCAGCAGCTTAGGGCCCTTGAATGAGCAGTTCTTC
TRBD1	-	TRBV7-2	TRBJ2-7	CASSLGDRTYEQYF	TGTGCCAGCAGCTTAGGGGACAGGACCTACGAGCAGTACTTC
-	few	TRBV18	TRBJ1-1	CASSQDSANTEAFF	TGTGCCAGCTCACAGGACAGTGCGAACACTGAAGCTTTCTTT
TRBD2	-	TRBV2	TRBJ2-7	CASRTGLAENYEQYF	TGTGCCAGCAGGACGGGACTAGCGGAAAACTACGAGCAGTACTTC
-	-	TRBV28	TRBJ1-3	CASSPPQGWSGNTIYF	TGTGCCAGCAGTCCGCCACAGGGATGGTCTGGAAACACCATATATTTT
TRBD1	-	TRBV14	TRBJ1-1	CASSLWTGVRTEAFF	TGTGCCAGCAGCCTCTGGACAGGGGTGAGGACTGAAGCTTTCTTT
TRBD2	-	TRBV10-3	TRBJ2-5	CAISLGLAGGQETQYF	TGTGCCATCAGTCTTGGACTAGCGGGAGGGCAAGAGACCCAGTACTTC